This T cell receptor beta chain was profiled in a study of blood T cell repertoires in COVID-19. At the level of the study: T cells, B-cell-depleted T cells, or PBMCs supplied cDNA or gDNA.

Method: immunoSEQ multiplex PCR; TCRdb's copy keeps in-frame clones and lacks some. The sample carries roughly 97,000 clones, roughly nine tenths recorded once. V lost 0 bases and J lost 2, with 9 bases in between. CDR3 length equals 14 residues. Looked up from germline, CDR1 is GTSNPN and CDR2 is SVGIG (reference sequence). The chain combines TRBV30 with TRBJ2-3; D may be TRBD1 (6 bases). The sequence was collected from a human donor in a cohort sampled during active COVID-19. The sequenced sample consisted of peripheral blood. The CDR3 DNA sequence: TGTGCCTGGAGTGTACAGGGATACACAGATACGCAGTATTTT. This translates into CAWSVQGYTDTQYF.